What follows are 14 T cell receptor beta chains derived from one specimen sequenced in a study of T cells after yellow fever vaccination. Via MiXCR, TCRdb re-called the 5' RACE reads, giving one row per CDR3 protein. This table has about 220,000 distinct CDR3 sequences, approximately 3.2% appearing once. The sequenced sample was CD4+ T cells sorted from PBMCs, obtained 10 days after the yellow fever booster vaccination. Receptors were obtained from a young man who received the YFV17D yellow fever vaccine.

Ten or more counts support this clonotype. V and J are TRBV2 and TRBJ1-5; D is unresolved. V dropped 7 bases and J dropped 0 bases, with 7 bases sitting between them. CDR3 length equals 13 residues. CDR1 is SNHLY, CDR2 FYNNEI, per germline. Written as DNA, the CDR3 is TGTGCCAGCAACACTTATAGCAATCAGCCCCAGCATTTT. The encoded protein is CASNTYSNQPQHF.

This clonotype was recorded many times. This chain uses TRBV6-6 with TRBJ2-3; no clear D. Trimming left V 5 bases short and J 3 bases short, with 6 bases between. Germline V gene lookup returns CDR1 MNHNY and CDR2 SVGAGI (reference sequence). The CDR3 sequence is 12 residues long. CDR3 in amino acids: CASSQTTDTQYF. The CDR3 bases are TGTGCCAGCAGTCAAACTACAGATACGCAGTATTTT.

This rearrangement joins TRBV7-6 to TRBJ2-6, with 7 bases identical to TRBD1. The CDR3 has 16 residues. From germline, CDR1 is SGHVS and CDR2 FNYEAQ. V lost 5 bases and J lost 4; bases outside the gene matches: 8. The chain's CDR3 is CASSPRQGLGANVLTF. Here the CDR3 DNA reads TGTGCCAGCAGCCCTCGACAGGGATTGGGGGCCAACGTCCTGACTTTC.

The rearrangement uses TRBV3-1 and TRBJ2-6; D gene unclear. CDR1 and CDR2 (germline): LGHDT, YNNKEL (reference sequence). V lost 3 bases and J 0 bases, leaving 9 bases between the germline ends. CDR3 length: 16 amino acids. CDR3 protein: CASSHRPYSGANVLTF. In nucleotides, the CDR3 is TGTGCCAGCAGCCATAGACCCTACTCTGGGGCCAACGTCCTGACTTTC.

The chain employs TRBV4-2 and TRBJ2-2, with 11 bases aligning to TRBD1. This CDR3 spans 18 amino acids. Germline CDR1 and CDR2: LGHNA and YNFKEQ. J gave up 5 bases and V 0 bases, and 8 bases lay outside the gene matches. The CDR3 DNA reads TGTGCCAGCAGCCAAGATCGGGGGACAGGGGGTTTAACCGGGGAGCTGTTTTTT. This sequence encodes CASSQDRGTGGLTGELFF.

In this sample, this clonotype turned up a few times. The chain joins TRBV3-2 to TRBJ2-3. TRBV3-2 is a documented pseudogene. The CDR3 extends over 15 amino acids. The CDR3 DNA reads TGTGCCAGCAGCCAATATACTCTTCGCACAGATACGCAGTATTTT. Amino acids: CASSQYTLRTDTQYF.

Many counts were recorded for this clonotype. This rearrangement joins TRBV7-2 to TRBJ2-2, with 8 bases lining up with TRBD1. Looked up from germline, CDR1 is SGHTA and CDR2 is FQGNSA. V dropped 5 bases and J dropped 4; count of bases not matched to a gene: 6. The CDR3 runs 15 residues. As DNA, the CDR3 is TGTGCCAGCAGCCCCAGGGGGCGCGGCACCGGGGAGCTGTTTTTT. It is translated as CASSPRGRGTGELFF.

The rearrangement links TRBV5-1 to TRBJ2-1; D unresolved. V was trimmed by 6 bases and J by 8 bases, leaving 15 bases between them. The length of the CDR3 is 13 residues. Germline-derived CDR1 and CDR2 are SGHRS and YFSETQ. CDR3 loop: CASTNTLPDEQFF. The DNA of the CDR3 is TGCGCCAGCACCAACACCCTCCCCGATGAGCAGTTCTTC.

This clonotype was picked up many times. This chain links TRBV5-1 with TRBJ1-2, with TRBD1 as a possible D gene (6 bases). CDR3 size: 12 residues. Trimming left V 3 bases short and J 4 bases short, with 7 bases between. Germline CDR1 SGHRS, CDR2 YFSETQ. The CDR3 reads CASSWGAYGYTF. The CDR3 bases are TGCGCCAGCAGCTGGGGGGCCTATGGCTACACCTTC.

J is TRBJ2-1 and V is TRBV11-2; 7 nucleotides align to TRBD2. CDR3 length: 13 residues. V lost 6 bases and J lost 9; bases outside the gene matches: 8. Germline CDR1 is SGHAT and CDR2 is FQNNGV. In DNA form, the CDR3 reads TGTGCCAGCAGGGGGAGGGCTGACAGTGAGCAGTTCTTC. Amino acid sequence: CASRGRADSEQFF.

This clonotype was counted a few times. The chain joins TRBV20-1 to TRBJ1-2; D is possibly TRBD1 (5 bases). The CDR3 spans 11 residues. Germline lookup yields CDR1 DFQATT and CDR2 SNEGSKA (reference sequence). Trimming removed 6 bases at V and 5 bases at J, with 10 bases between. The CDR3 loop reads CSASREYGYTF. The CDR3 bases are TGCAGTGCATCCAGGGAGTATGGCTACACCTTC.

The chain couples TRBV19 to TRBJ2-1; 8 bases are shared with TRBD1. The CDR3 runs 13 residues. The trim removed 9 bases at V and 5 bases at J, leaving 6 bases unmatched. CDR1 and CDR2 from the germline V gene are LNHDA and SQIVND (reference sequence). CDR3 protein: CASRTGTNNEQFF. CDR3 in DNA: TGTGCCAGCCGGACAGGGACCAACAATGAGCAGTTCTTC.

This sequence joins TRBV5-1 and TRBJ2-7; no definite D call. V lost 3 bases to trimming and J lost 4 bases, with 8 bases between them. Per the germline V gene, CDR1 is SGHRS and CDR2 is YFSETQ. This CDR3 spans 12 amino acids. This CDR3 reads CASSSDLYEQYF. Written as DNA, the CDR3 is TGCGCCAGCAGCTCCGATTTATACGAGCAGTACTTC.

This clonotype came up a few times. The DNA for the CDR3 is TGTGCCAGCTCACCCAGGGACACTCAAGCAGGCGAGCAGTACGTC. Its translation is CASSPRDTQAGEQYV. V usage is TRBV18 and J usage is TRBJ2-7, with a possible D match to TRBD1 (6 bases). With 3 bases removed from V and 6 bases from J, the gap between germline ends came to 18 bases. Germline CDR1 reads KGHSH; CDR2 reads LQKENI. The CDR3 has 15 amino acids.